A selection of T cell receptor beta chains follows, all from one sample in a study of shared clonotypes between healthy human individuals. Clones were sequenced by immunoSEQ multiplex PCR, and TCRdb holds only the in-frame ones, with some missing. The profile covers 650,000 to 800,000 clones, with 72% appearing a single time and around 1.7% taken by the ten largest. The material sequenced was memory CD4+ T cells sorted from blood. Source of these receptors: a woman in her thirties in good health. Each CDR3 is given without its conserved first and last residue. Size tells how often a clone was seen (once, few, many) or the class of an expanded clone, and some rows leave it out.

>TRBV19|NA|TRBJ2-7
ASSTPLAGTTLSYEQY
>TRBV2|NA|TRBJ2-3
ASSAWTSGDTQY
>TRBV2|NA|TRBJ2-2
ASNSVGGRAGELF
>TRBV14|NA|TRBJ2-1
ASSHHGRGQNEQF
>TRBV11-1|few|TRBJ2-2
ASSWFTGELF
>TRBV4-1|once|TRBJ2-1
ASSQDRLADVEQF
>TRBV5-1|NA|TRBJ1-4
ASSLTGGGEKLF
>TRBV4-1|NA|TRBJ2-1
ASSQDRGRSRHNEQF
>TRBV5-6|NA|TRBJ2-5
ASSLSAGGTQY
>TRBV18|NA|TRBJ1-4
ASSPLGHLAEKLF
>TRBV5-1|NA|TRBJ2-1
ASSFSLAENNEQF
>TRBV18|many|TRBJ2-5
ASSPSLAETQY
>TRBV7-9|many|TRBJ2-5
ASSFRGGLAGFQETQY
>TRBV7-2|many|TRBJ1-2
ASSLEPGDAYYGYT
>TRBV5-1|few|TRBJ1-1
ASSLGDLNTEAF
>TRBV28|few|TRBJ2-5
ASSVTATQETQY
>TRBV28|few|TRBJ1-6
ASRSQGAQSPLH
>TRBV5-1|NA|TRBJ1-2
ASSTGQEGYGYT
>TRBV6-6|NA|TRBJ2-7
ASSYTGTADEQY
>TRBV27|NA|TRBJ1-2
ASSFWGTGVGYT
>TRBV4-1|NA|TRBJ2-1
ASSVAGGPYNEQF
>TRBV28|NA|TRBJ2-5
ASSLQVFRETQY
>TRBV18|NA|TRBJ2-1
ASSRTSGRANEQF
>TRBV6-1|NA|TRBJ2-3
ASSHDTQY
>TRBV19|NA|TRBJ1-2
ASSIEQGARGYT